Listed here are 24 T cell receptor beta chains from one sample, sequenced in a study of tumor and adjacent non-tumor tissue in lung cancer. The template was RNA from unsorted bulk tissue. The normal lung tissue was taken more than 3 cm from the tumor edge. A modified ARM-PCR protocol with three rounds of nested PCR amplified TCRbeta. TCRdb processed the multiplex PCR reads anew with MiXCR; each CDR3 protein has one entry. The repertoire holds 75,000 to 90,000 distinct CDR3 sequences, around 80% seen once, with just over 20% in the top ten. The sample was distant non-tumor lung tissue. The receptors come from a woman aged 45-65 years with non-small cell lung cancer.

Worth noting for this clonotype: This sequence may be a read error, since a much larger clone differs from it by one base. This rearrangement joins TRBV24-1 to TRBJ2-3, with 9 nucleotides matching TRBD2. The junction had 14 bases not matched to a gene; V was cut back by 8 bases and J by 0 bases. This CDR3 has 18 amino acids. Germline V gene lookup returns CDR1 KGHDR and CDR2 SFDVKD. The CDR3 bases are TGTGCCACCATTATAGCGGGAGAGGACTGGCCTAGCACAGATACGCAGTATTTT. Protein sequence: CATIIAGEDWPSTDTQYF.

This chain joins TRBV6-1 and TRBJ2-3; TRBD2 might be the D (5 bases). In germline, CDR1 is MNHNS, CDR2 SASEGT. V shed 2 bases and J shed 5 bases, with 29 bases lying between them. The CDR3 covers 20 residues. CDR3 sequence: CASSEIPWESGRPSIDTQYF. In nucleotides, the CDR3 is TGTGCCAGCAGTGAAATTCCGTGGGAGAGTGGGAGACCAAGTATAGATACGCAGTATTTT.

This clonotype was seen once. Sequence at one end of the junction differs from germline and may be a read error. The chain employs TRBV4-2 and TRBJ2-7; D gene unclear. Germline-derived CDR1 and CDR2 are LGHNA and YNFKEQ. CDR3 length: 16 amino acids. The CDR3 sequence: CASSHAVEAVTYEQYF. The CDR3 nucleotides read TGTGCTAGCAGCCATGCAGTAGAGGCGGTCACCTACGAGCAATATTTC.

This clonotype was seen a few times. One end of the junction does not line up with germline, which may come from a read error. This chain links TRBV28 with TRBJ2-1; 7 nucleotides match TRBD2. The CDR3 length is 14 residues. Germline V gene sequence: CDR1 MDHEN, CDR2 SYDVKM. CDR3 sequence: CAGRPGGTGNEQFF. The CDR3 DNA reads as TGTGCCGGCAGGCCCGGGGGGACGGGGAATGAGCAGTTCTTC.

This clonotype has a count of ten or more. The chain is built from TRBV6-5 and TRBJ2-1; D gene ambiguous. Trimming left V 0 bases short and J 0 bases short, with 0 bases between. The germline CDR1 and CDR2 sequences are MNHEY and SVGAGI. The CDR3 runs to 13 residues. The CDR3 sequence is CASSYSSYNEQFF. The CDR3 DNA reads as TGTGCCAGCAGTTACTCCTCCTACAATGAGCAGTTCTTC.

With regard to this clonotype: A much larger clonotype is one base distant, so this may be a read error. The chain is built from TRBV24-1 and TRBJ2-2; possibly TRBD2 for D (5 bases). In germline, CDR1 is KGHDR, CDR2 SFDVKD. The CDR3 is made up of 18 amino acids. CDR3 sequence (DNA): TGTGCCACCAGTGATTTCGTACGCCGGGATGCGAACACCTGGGAGCTGTTTTTT. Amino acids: CATSDFVRRDANTWELFF.

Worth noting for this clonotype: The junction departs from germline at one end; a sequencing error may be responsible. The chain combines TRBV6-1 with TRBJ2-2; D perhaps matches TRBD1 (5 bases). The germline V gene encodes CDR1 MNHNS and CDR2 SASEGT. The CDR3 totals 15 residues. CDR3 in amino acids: CAGSEPALGDGELFF. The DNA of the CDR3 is TGTGCCGGCAGCGAACCCGCGTTAGGGGACGGGGAGCTGTTTTTT.

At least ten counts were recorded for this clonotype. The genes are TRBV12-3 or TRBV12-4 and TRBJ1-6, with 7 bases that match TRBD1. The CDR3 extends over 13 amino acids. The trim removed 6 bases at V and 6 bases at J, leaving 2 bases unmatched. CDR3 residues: CASRTGLNSPLHF. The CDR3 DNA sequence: TGTGCCAGCAGGACAGGGCTTAATTCACCCCTCCACTTT.

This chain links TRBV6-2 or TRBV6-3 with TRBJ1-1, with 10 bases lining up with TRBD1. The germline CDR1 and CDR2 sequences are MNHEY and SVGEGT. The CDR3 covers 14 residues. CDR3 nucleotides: TGTACTAGCAGTTACGGACAGGGGGACACTGAAGCTTTCTTT. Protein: CTSSYGQGDTEAFF.

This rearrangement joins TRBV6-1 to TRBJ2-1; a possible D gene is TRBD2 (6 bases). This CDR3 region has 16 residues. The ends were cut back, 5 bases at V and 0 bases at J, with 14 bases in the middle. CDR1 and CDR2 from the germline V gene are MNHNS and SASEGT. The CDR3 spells CASSPSDGSSYNEQFF. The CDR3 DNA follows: TGTGCCAGCAGTCCGAGCGACGGGAGCTCCTACAATGAGCAGTTCTTC.

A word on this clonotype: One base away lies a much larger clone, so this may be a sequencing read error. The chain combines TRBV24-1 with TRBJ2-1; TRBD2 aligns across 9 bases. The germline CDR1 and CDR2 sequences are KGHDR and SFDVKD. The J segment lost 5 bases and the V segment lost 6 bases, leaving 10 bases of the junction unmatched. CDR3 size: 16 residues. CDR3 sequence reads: CATSNPRGGRDNEQFF. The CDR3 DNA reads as TGTGCCACCAGTAATCCCAGGGGCGGGAGGGACAATGAGCAGTTCTTC.

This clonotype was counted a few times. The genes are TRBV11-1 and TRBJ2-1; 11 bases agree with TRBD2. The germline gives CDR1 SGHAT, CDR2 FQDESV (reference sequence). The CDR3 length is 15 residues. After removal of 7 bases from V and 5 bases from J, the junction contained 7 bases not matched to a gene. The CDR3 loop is CASILGTSGDNEQFF. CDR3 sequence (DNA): TGTGCCAGCATCCTCGGGACTAGCGGCGACAATGAGCAGTTCTTC.

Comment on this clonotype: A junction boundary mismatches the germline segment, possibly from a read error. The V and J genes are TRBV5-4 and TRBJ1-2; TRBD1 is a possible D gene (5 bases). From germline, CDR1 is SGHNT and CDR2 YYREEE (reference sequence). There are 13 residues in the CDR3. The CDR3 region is CATSFRGAYGHTF. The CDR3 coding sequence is TGTGCCACCAGCTTTCGGGGCGCCTATGGCCACACCTTC.

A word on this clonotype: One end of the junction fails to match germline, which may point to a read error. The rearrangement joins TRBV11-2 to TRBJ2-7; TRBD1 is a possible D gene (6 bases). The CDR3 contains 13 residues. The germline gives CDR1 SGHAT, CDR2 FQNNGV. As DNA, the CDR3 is TGTGCCAGTAGCTCACGCAACAGGGTCGCACAGTACTTC. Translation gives CASSSRNRVAQYF.

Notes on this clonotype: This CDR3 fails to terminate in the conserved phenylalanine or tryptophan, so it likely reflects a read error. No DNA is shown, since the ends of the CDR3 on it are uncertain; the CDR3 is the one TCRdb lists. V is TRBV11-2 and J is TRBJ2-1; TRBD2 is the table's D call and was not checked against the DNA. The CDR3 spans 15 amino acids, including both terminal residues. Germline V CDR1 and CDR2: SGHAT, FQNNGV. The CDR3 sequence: CASSLEVSGRAELFL.

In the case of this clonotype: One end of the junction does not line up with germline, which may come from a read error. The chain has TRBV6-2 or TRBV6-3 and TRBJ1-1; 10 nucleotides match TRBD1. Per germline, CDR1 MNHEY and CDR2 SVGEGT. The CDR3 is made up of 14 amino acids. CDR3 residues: CAGSYGQGGTEAFF. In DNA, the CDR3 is TGTGCCGGCAGTTACGGACAGGGGGGCACTGAAGCTTTCTTT.

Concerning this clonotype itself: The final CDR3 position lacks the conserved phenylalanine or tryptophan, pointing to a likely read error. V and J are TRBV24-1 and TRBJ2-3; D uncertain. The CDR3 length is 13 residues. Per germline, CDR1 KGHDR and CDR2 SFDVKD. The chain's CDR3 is CATEARNTDKQYY. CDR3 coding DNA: TGTGCCACCGAGGCCCGAAACACAGATAAGCAGTATTAT.

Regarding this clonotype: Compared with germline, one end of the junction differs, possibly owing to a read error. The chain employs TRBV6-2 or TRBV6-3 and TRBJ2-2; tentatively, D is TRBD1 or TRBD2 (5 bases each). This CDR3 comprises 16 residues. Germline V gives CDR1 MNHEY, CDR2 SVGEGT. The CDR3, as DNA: TGTGCCAGCAGTCGTCTTGGACACAAGCTAACCGGGGAGTTGTTTTTT. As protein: CASSRLGHKLTGELFF.

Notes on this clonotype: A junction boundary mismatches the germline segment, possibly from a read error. The CDR3 DNA reads as TGTGCCAGCAGCTTGGTGGCGGGAGCTGAGCAGTTATTC. Protein sequence: CASSLVAGAEQLF. The V call is TRBV11-2, the J call TRBJ2-1; 7 nucleotides align to TRBD2. This CDR3 spans 13 amino acids. Germline lookup yields CDR1 SGHAT and CDR2 FQNNGV.

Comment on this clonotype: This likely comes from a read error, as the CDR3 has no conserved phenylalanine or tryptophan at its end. As DNA, the CDR3 is TGTGCCAGCAGTTACGGACTGTTAGCCTACGAGCAGTACCTC. This codes for CASSYGLLAYEQYL. V gene TRBV28 combines with J gene TRBJ2-7; weak D call: TRBD2 (5 bases). V lost 4 bases to trimming and J lost 2 bases, with 12 bases between them. Per germline, CDR1 MDHEN and CDR2 SYDVKM. The CDR3 length is 14 residues.

In DNA, the CDR3 is TGTGCCAGCAGGTCTGAACCGGGACAGGGATTCACTGAGCAGTTCTTC. This codes for CASRSEPGQGFTEQFF. The chain couples TRBV11-2 to TRBJ2-1, with 9 nucleotides matching TRBD1. There are 16 residues in the CDR3. The germline CDR1 and CDR2 sequences are SGHAT and FQNNGV. The V gene end was trimmed by 6 bases and the J gene end by 9 bases; junction bases not matched to a gene: 15.

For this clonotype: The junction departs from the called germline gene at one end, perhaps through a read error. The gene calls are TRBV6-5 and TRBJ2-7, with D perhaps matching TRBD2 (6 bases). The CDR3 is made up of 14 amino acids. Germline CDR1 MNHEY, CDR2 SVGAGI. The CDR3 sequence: CARSYGGAPYVQYF. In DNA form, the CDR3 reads TGTGCCAGGAGTTACGGGGGAGCCCCCTACGTGCAGTACTTC.

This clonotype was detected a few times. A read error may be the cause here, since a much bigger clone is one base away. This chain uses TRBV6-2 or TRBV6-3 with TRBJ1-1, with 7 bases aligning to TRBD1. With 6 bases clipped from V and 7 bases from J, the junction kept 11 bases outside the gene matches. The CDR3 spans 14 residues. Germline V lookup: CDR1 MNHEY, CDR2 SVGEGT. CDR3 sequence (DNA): TGTGCCAGCAGCCGGGGGACAGAGGGGATTGAAGCTTTCTTT. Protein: CASSRGTEGIEAFF.

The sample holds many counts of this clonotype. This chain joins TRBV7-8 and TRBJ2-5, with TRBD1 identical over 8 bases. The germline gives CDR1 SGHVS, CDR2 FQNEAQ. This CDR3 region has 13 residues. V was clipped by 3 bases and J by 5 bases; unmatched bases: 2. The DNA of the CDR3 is TGTGCCAGCAGCTTGACAGGGGATGAGACCCAGTACTTC. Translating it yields CASSLTGDETQYF.